A selection of T cell receptor beta chains follows, all from one sample in a study of vaccination and CD4 T cells after COVID-19. Their antigens are not known. Each CDR3 protein is one row after TCRdb ran MiXCR on the PCR reads. The data contain some 20,000 distinct CDR3 sequences, roughly 50% of them singletons. The sequenced sample consisted of CD4+ T cells from blood, cultured in vitro. The receptors derive from a human donor who had recovered from COVID-19. Each CDR3 is given with its conserved first and last residue. A D gene is named only where the DNA matches it firmly. Where a row states a size, it is once, few, many or the class of an expanded clone; other rows omit it.

TRBJ1-4 | - | - | TRBV10-1 | TGCGCCAGCAGTGAGGGAGGTTCCAATGAAAAACTGTTTTTT | CASSEGGSNEKLFF
TRBJ2-3 | TRBD1 | few | TRBV6-5 | TGTGCCAGCAGTTACGACGGACAGGGGGCAGATACGCAGTATTTT | CASSYDGQGADTQYF
TRBJ1-1 | TRBD1 | few | TRBV6-1 | TGTGCCAGCACCTCGGGACAGGGTCGCACTGAAGCTTTCTTT | CASTSGQGRTEAFF
TRBJ1-2 | - | few | TRBV2 | TGTGCCAGCAGTGAAGAGGGTCTAGGGTATGGCTACACCTTC | CASSEEGLGYGYTF
TRBJ1-1 | - | few | TRBV7-2 | TGTGCCAGCAGCTTGGCCGACAACACTGAAGCTTTCTTT | CASSLADNTEAFF
TRBJ1-2 | - | - | TRBV30 | TGTGCCTTGACAAGGAGCAACTATGGCTACACCTTC | CALTRSNYGYTF
TRBJ2-6 | - | - | TRBV20-1 | TGCAGTGCCCGTGGGGCCAACGTCCTGACTTTC | CSARGANVLTF
TRBJ1-1 | TRBD1 | - | TRBV11-2 | TGTGCCAGCAGCCGCCTGACAGGGTCCAACACTGAAGCTTTCTTT | CASSRLTGSNTEAFF
TRBJ2-1 | TRBD1 | once | TRBV24-1 | TGTGCCACCAGTGACCGCGCCGATAAGACCGACAGGGACCCCTACAATGAGCAGTTCTTC | CATSDRADKTDRDPYNEQFF
TRBJ2-1 | TRBD2 | few | TRBV20-1 | TGCAGTGCTAGGGGACTAGCGGGCAATGAGCAGTTCTTC | CSARGLAGNEQFF
TRBJ2-2 | TRBD2 | - | TRBV9 | TGTGCCAGCAGCCCTCTAGCGGCCGGGGAGCTGTTTTTT | CASSPLAAGELFF
TRBJ1-1 | - | - | TRBV10-3 | TGTGCCATCAGTGAACGGTTGAGACGGTCGGGTATTGAAGCTTTCTTT | CAISERLRRSGIEAFF
TRBJ1-5 | - | few | TRBV20-1 | TGCAGTGCTAGGGAGTTGGGCGGCCTAGGGCCCCAGCATTTT | CSARELGGLGPQHF
TRBJ2-6 | - | - | TRBV5-1 | TGCGCCAGCAGCATATGGGGGAGCGACTCTGGGGCCAACGTCCTGACTTTC | CASSIWGSDSGANVLTF
TRBJ1-6 | TRBD1 | - | TRBV6-5 | TGTGCCAGCAGTTCACCGGGACAGGTCAGGGCTAATTCACCCCTCCACTTT | CASSSPGQVRANSPLHF
TRBJ2-7 | - | - | TRBV30 | TGTGCCTGGAGTGCGGGCGGGACCTACGAGCAGTACTTC | CAWSAGGTYEQYF
TRBJ2-6 | - | - | TRBV6-2/TRBV6-3 | TGTGCCAGCAGTCTCGTGGGGTGGTATGGGGCCAACGTCCTGACTTTC | CASSLVGWYGANVLTF
TRBJ1-6 | - | few | TRBV28 | TGTGCCAGCAGTTTATTACTAACCTCGGGTTCACCCCTCCACTTT | CASSLLLTSGSPLHF
TRBJ2-7 | TRBD2 | - | TRBV29-1 | TGCAGCGCCAATTCCGGGACTAGCGGGAGAGACGAGCAGTACTTC | CSANSGTSGRDEQYF
TRBJ1-2 | - | few | TRBV6-1 | TGTGCCAGCATCCTCACCGGGAGTGGCTACACCTTC | CASILTGSGYTF
TRBJ1-2 | - | - | TRBV6-1 | TGTGCCAGCAGACCCTCGTTGGGCCCGGATGGCTACACCTTC | CASRPSLGPDGYTF
TRBJ2-2 | TRBD1 | - | TRBV11-2 | TGTGCCAGCAGCTCTGACAGGGGGTTCGCCGGGGAGCTGTTTTTT | CASSSDRGFAGELFF
TRBJ2-7 | TRBD2 | - | TRBV20-1 | TGCAGTGCTAGCCGAGCGGGAGGTTCCCACGAGCAGTACTTC | CSASRAGGSHEQYF
TRBJ1-1 | - | - | TRBV6-5 | TGTGCCAGCAGTTACGTGAGGAGCACTGAAGCTTTCTTT | CASSYVRSTEAFF
TRBJ1-3 | - | few | TRBV7-2 | TGTGCCAGCAGCTTAGCCGGGACCAGCTCTGGAAACACCATATATTTT | CASSLAGTSSGNTIYF
TRBJ1-6 | - | - | TRBV6-2/TRBV6-3 | TGTGCCAGCAGTTACTCGAACTCCGATAATTCACCCCTCCACTTT | CASSYSNSDNSPLHF
TRBJ1-1 | - | few | TRBV7-2 | TGTGCCAGCAGCAACAGTGAAGCTTTCTTT | CASSNSEAFF
TRBJ1-2 | - | - | TRBV28 | TGTGCCAGCAGTGGATCTCCCCTTAACTATGGCTACACCTTC | CASSGSPLNYGYTF
TRBJ1-6 | - | - | TRBV7-2 | TGTGCCAGCAGCTTAGAGACATCGCGACGGAGCTCCTATAATTCACCCCTCCACTTT | CASSLETSRRSSYNSPLHF
TRBJ1-2 | TRBD1 | - | TRBV6-1 | TGTGCCAGCAGGCAATGGGACAGGGGGAACGGCTACACCTTC | CASRQWDRGNGYTF
TRBJ2-3 | TRBD1 | - | TRBV19 | TGTGCCAGTAGGCACAGGGGGAGCACAGATACGCAGTATTTT | CASRHRGSTDTQYF
TRBJ2-3 | TRBD2 | few | TRBV28 | TGTGCCAGCAGTACCCCAGGGAGGGTAAGTGCAACAGATACGCAGTATTTT | CASSTPGRVSATDTQYF
TRBJ1-5 | - | - | TRBV18 | TGTGCCAGCTCCCCCGGGGGCGATCAGCCCCAGCATTTT | CASSPGGDQPQHF
TRBJ1-1 | - | - | TRBV11-2 | TGTGCCAGCACCCAACCCGCGGAGAACACTGAAGCTTTCTTT | CASTQPAENTEAFF
TRBJ1-2 | - | - | TRBV19 | TGTGCCAGTAGTATAGGGAGATCCACTAACTATGGCTACACCTTC | CASSIGRSTNYGYTF
TRBJ1-1 | TRBD1 | - | TRBV20-1 | TGCAGTGCTATACAGGGGCCAGGCACTGAAGCTTTCTTT | CSAIQGPGTEAFF
TRBJ2-2 | TRBD1 | - | TRBV7-9 | TGTGCCAGCAGCATAACAGGGGCGGATACCGGGGAGCTGTTTTTT | CASSITGADTGELFF
TRBJ1-1 | - | few | TRBV19 | TGTGCCAGCAAGTACCAGGAGAACACTGAAGCTTTCTTT | CASKYQENTEAFF
TRBJ1-3 | - | - | TRBV2 | TGTGCCAGCAGTGTCAACCCCTACTCTGGAAACACCATATATTTT | CASSVNPYSGNTIYF
TRBJ2-5 | - | - | TRBV6-4 | TGTGCCAGCAGTCCACGGACCCAGTACTTC | CASSPRTQYF
TRBJ2-3 | - | - | TRBV6-4 | TGTGCCAGCCCCAGTGGCAGGCGCACAGATACGCAGTATTTT | CASPSGRRTDTQYF
TRBJ1-1 | TRBD1 | - | TRBV10-3 | TGTGCCACCGGACAGGGGTTGGGGACTGAAGCTTTCTTT | CATGQGLGTEAFF
TRBJ1-2 | TRBD1 | few | TRBV12-3/TRBV12-4 | TGTGCCAGCAGCCCTCGACAGGGGGCCGGTGGCTACACCTTC | CASSPRQGAGGYTF
TRBJ1-3 | - | - | TRBV7-2 | TGTGCCAGCAGCTTAAACAGAGGAAACACCATATATTTT | CASSLNRGNTIYF
TRBJ2-1 | TRBD1 | few | TRBV24-1 | TGTGCCACCAGTGATTTTACAGGGGGGAATGAGCAGTTCTTC | CATSDFTGGNEQFF
TRBJ1-1 | TRBD1 | - | TRBV25-1 | TGTGCCAGCAGTGGCCCCAGGGGGCTGATTAAGAGCACTGAAGCTTTCTTT | CASSGPRGLIKSTEAFF
TRBJ2-1 | - | - | TRBV6-1 | TGTGCCACCGATGAGCAGTTCTTC | CATDEQFF
TRBJ1-1 | - | - | TRBV10-1 | TGCGCCAGCAGTGAACGGGGGAGTAAGCCCACTGAAGCTTTCTTT | CASSERGSKPTEAFF
TRBJ1-1 | - | - | TRBV6-5 | TGTGCCAGCAGTTACTCGGACCGGAGGACTGAAGCTTTCTTT | CASSYSDRRTEAFF
TRBJ2-3 | - | - | TRBV6-1 | TGTGCCAGCAGTCTAATAGGGAGCACAGATACGCAGTATTTT | CASSLIGSTDTQYF
TRBJ1-5 | TRBD1 | few | TRBV10-3 | TGTGCCATCAGTGAGTCGCTGCCTGGACGACAGGGAGGCCAGCCCCAGCATTTT | CAISESLPGRQGGQPQHF
TRBJ1-5 | - | once | TRBV5-5 | TGTGCCAGCAGCCTAACGGACAAGGATCATCAGCCCCAGCATTTT | CASSLTDKDHQPQHF
TRBJ1-2 | - | few | TRBV6-1 | TGTGCCAGCAGTGTAAGGGCGGACACCTATGGCTACACCTTC | CASSVRADTYGYTF